This entry is about one TCR beta chain. Its target is unknown. The data originate from a study of cytotoxic CD8 clonotypes in ibrutinib-treated CLL. Findings and limits, study-wide: Rising at ibrutinib response, clonality subsequently fell back toward baseline at progression. Public clonotypes, an uncommon group, contracted or remained stable on treatment.

Here immunoSEQ multiplex PCR was the method, and the copy in TCRdb shows in-frame clones only, minus some. The profile covers 190,000 or so clones, with roughly 72% appearing a single time and 13% taken by the ten largest. This specimen consisted of PBMCs, obtained after 24 months of ibrutinib treatment. The receptor was isolated from a human donor with chronic lymphocytic leukemia.

CDR3 DNA sequence: TGTGCCAGCAGCTTAACGTCCGGGAGACTTTATGAGCAGTTCTTC. Protein sequence: CASSLTSGRLYEQFF. The chain combines TRBV7-3 with TRBJ2-1, with a weak D call TRBD2 (6 bases). The CDR3 contains 15 residues. Trimming removed 0 bases from V and 8 bases from J, with 14 bases in between. Germline assignment: CDR1 SGHTA and CDR2 FQGTGA.